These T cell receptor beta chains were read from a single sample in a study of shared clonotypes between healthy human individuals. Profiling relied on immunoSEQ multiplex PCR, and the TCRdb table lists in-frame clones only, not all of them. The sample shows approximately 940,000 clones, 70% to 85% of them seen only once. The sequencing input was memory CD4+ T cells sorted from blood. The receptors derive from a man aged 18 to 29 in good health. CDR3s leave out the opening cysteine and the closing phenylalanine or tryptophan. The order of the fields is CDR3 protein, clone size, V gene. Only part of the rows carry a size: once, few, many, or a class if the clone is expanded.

ASSYTVGNNSPLH	.	TRBV28
ASSPQGANQPQH	.	TRBV7-2
ASSLNQIENSFGDTQY	.	TRBV18
ATSGQGSYGYT	.	TRBV6-6
ASSRVSPGGRELF	.	TRBV19
ASSFGVLVGELF	many	TRBV5-1
ASSQVVRGSDTQY	.	TRBV4-3
ASGKTGGTDTQY	once	TRBV19
ASSPRDPRGTEAF	.	TRBV28
ASSDVSSYNEQF	.	TRBV6-6
ASRGTAKETQY	.	TRBV28
ASSADGSSNQPQH	.	TRBV9
ASSFVLDKMYEQY	.	TRBV6-1
ASRISQGRGNTIY	.	TRBV10-1
ASSYGRGATEAF	.	TRBV6-5
ATRVGTEETQY	.	TRBV27
ASSTPSGGEQTQY	.	TRBV6-5
ARTSGSHYNEQF	.	TRBV6-5
ASLQPRTALGLHSPLH	once	TRBV21-1
ASRTSGIYYEQY	.	TRBV28
ASSQDPTGSYEQY	.	TRBV4-3
ASSLLHQETQY	.	TRBV5-1
ASSGLAGTTDTQY	once	TRBV9
ASSKDLGNQPQH	.	TRBV19
ASSLLGNQPQH	.	TRBV28
ASSFDRGNGEQY	.	TRBV27